This T cell receptor beta chain comes out of a study of blood T cell repertoires in COVID-19 (dated by TCRdb to the early 2020s). At the level of the whole study: Samples covering the acute and convalescent phases of COVID-19 were provided by collaborators in the United States, Italy and Spain. The material from the prospective study consisted of cDNA or gDNA derived from T cells, B-cell-depleted T cells, or PBMCs. The dataset comprised deeply sampled blood TCRbeta repertoires from subjects exposed to, actively infected with, or recovered from COVID-19. A freely available public database, intended as a resource for researchers studying the immune response to SARS-CoV-2, is where the repertoires were released. Samples came from the ongoing ImmuneRACE study (first 160 participants) plus 1,254 subjects from 6 global collaborators. Sample metadata almost always included a de-identified subject ID, COVID-19 status, age in years and sex. Where HLA class I and class II types were available, the types were taken from metadata supplied by the sample provider, not from assay-based typing.

Overall results and qualifications from the work: The quantity of clinical and demographic metadata differed by source and by participant and was supplied without curation.

Note on this clone: What antigen it recognizes has not been identified. Per-base quality was not reported, and no clone a single base away is much larger than it.

The immunoSEQ Assay, a bias-controlled multiplex PCR, was used to amplify TCRbeta CDR3 regions from genomic DNA. Per the authors' processing: Nucleated cell counts per sample were estimated from amplification of reference gene primers within the assay. To quantify the absolute abundance of each unique TCRbeta CDR3 rearrangement, sequence reads were collapsed and filtered. For each sample, productive Simpson clonality was calculated by taking the square root of Simpson's diversity index across productive rearrangements. TCRdb obtained this table from immuneACCESS and retained in-frame rearrangements with V and J assigned. These tables miss some clones; where compared with another copy, unresolved V genes account for less than half of the shortfall, and the remainder is unexplained. V, J and clone size reflect that table, while D and trimming were determined from the DNA. The sample table holds tens of thousands of clones, of which just over 85% were seen once. Together, the top ten hold around 5% of the sample.

Each collaborating institution followed its own protocols to collect whole blood in K2EDTA tubes. For TCRbeta analysis, collaborator samples were shipped as frozen whole blood, as isolated PBMCs, or as DNA extracted from either sample type. Here V drops 0 bases and J drops 6 bases, and the junction holds 11 bases not matched to any gene. CDR1 is given as SGHRS and CDR2 as YFSETQ, both from the germline V gene. From the cysteine through the phenylalanine, the CDR3 covers 17 amino acids. Of all the DNA, just the CDR3 is kept, 51 bases in frame from base 1. Sequenced material: peripheral blood. The chain joins TRBV5-1 to TRBJ2-4, and 8 junctional nucleotides match TRBD2. The source is a man between 60 and 75 years old with acute or convalescent COVID-19. The nucleotide sequence reads as follows: TGCGCCAGCAGCTTGGGACCGGCGGGAGGTGGAGGAAACATTCAGTACTTC. This gives the protein CASSLGPAGGGGNIQYF. Extended through the reference TRBV5-1 and TRBJ2-4 proteins, this CDR3 yields the full variable domain: KAGVTQTPRYLIKTRGQQVTLSCSPISGHRSVSWYQQTPGQGLQFLFEYFSETQRNKGNFPGRFSGRQFSNSRSEMNVSTLELGDSALYLCASSLGPAGGGGNIQYFGAGTRLSVL.